There are many counts of the clone carrying this T cell receptor (beta chain). What it recognizes is unknown. The sample originates from a study of breast tumors, draining lymph nodes, adjacent tissues. Study-wide points: Compared with basal-like, luminal-like tumors shared significantly more repertoire with nontumor tissue. Tumor repertoires ranked between lymph nodes and nontumor tissue in diversity, with V and J gene preferences.

In TCRdb, the multiplex PCR reads were re-called with MiXCR into one record per CDR3 protein. The repertoire holds fewer than 200,000 distinct CDR3 sequences, with 33% as singletons. The lymph nodes were axillary draining lymph nodes from breast cancer patients. Unmatched junction bases numbered 6, after V lost 3 bases and J lost 0 bases. The CDR3 covers 16 residues. Germline assignment: CDR1 SGDLS and CDR2 YYNGEE. This chain connects TRBV9 to TRBJ2-1; 7 bases fit TRBD1. The sequence derives from a female donor with breast cancer. Some clones in this sample may be carry-over from other donors' samples. Material: axillary lymph node tissue. The CDR3, as DNA: TGTGCCAGCAGCGACCAACAGGGGAGCTCCTACAATGAGCAGTTCTTC. Encoded protein: CASSDQQGSSYNEQFF.